These 9 T cell receptor beta chains came from one sample sequenced in a study of blood T cell repertoires in COVID-19. TCRdb keeps only in-frame clones here, not all; method: immunoSEQ multiplex PCR. The table lists more than 300,000 clones, approximately 90% of them singletons. Material: PBMCs or T cells enriched from blood (not recorded which). The receptors come from a man aged 25 to 40 who had recovered from COVID-19.

This clone came up once. The V call is TRBV7-9, the J call TRBJ2-3; 11 positions agree with TRBD2. CDR3 length equals 15 residues. Germline V gene data show CDR1 as SEHNR and CDR2 as FQNEAQ (reference sequence). Germline trimming cut 3 bases from V and 3 bases from J; bases unmatched to any gene: 2. CDR3 coding DNA: TGTGCCAGCAGCTTCACTAGCGGGGGTACAGATACGCAGTATTTT. This sequence encodes CASSFTSGGTDTQYF.

The chain carries TRBV12-3 or TRBV12-4 and TRBJ2-2, with D possibly being TRBD2 (5 bases). CDR3 length equals 13 residues. Trimming left V 6 bases short and J 11 bases short, with 16 bases between. Here the CDR3 DNA reads TGTGCCAGCAGCCTAGCCGGACGGGTCGAGCTGTTTTTT. Translation gives CASSLAGRVELFF.

Details on this clone: Other nucleotide sequences from this sample produce the same CDR3. The genes are TRBV27 and TRBJ2-1; possibly TRBD2 for D (5 bases). This CDR3 comprises 14 residues. Trimming stripped 3 bases from V and 3 bases from J, with 9 bases between. Germline-derived CDR1 and CDR2 are MNHEY and SMNVEV (reference sequence). CDR3 coding DNA: TGTGCCAGCAGTTTGGGTGGGAGCTACAATGAGCAGTTCTTC. This sequence encodes CASSLGGSYNEQFF.

The chain carries TRBV24-1 and TRBJ2-7, with a tentative D call TRBD1 (5 bases). Germline lookup yields CDR1 KGHDR and CDR2 SFDVKD. Trimming took off 4 bases at V and 3 bases at J, with 6 bases between the two ends. This CDR3 has 12 residues. CDR3 in amino acids: CATSEDNYEQYF. CDR3 nucleotides: TGTGCCACCAGTGAGGACAACTACGAGCAGTACTTC.

The chain couples TRBV14 to TRBJ2-2; perhaps TRBD1 as D (6 bases). This CDR3 has 13 amino acids. In germline, CDR1 is SGHDN, CDR2 FVKESK. V lost 4 bases and J 6 bases, leaving 9 bases between the germline ends. The CDR3 sequence: CASSRTVSGELFF. CDR3 nucleotide sequence: TGTGCCAGCAGCCGGACAGTTTCCGGGGAGCTGTTTTTT.

V gene TRBV5-1 combines with J gene TRBJ1-1; tentatively, D is TRBD1 (5 bases). CDR1 is SGHRS, CDR2 YFSETQ, per germline. The CDR3 is 14 residues long. V lost 4 bases and J lost 3, with 13 bases in between. CDR3 sequence: CASSQGNRDTEAFF. The CDR3 DNA reads as TGCGCCAGCAGCCAGGGAAATAGGGACACTGAAGCTTTCTTT.

Of note for this clone: Germline is not matched at one junction end, which may reflect a read error. The CDR3 loop is CASSEATGLSLPF. In DNA, the CDR3 is TGTGCCAGCAGTGAAGCGACAGGGTTGAGCCTCCCCTTC. The chain recombines TRBV6-1 with TRBJ1-2, with 7 bases lining up with TRBD1. In germline, CDR1 is MNHNS, CDR2 SASEGT. The CDR3 loop spans 13 amino acids.

J is TRBJ1-1 and V is TRBV15; D uncertain. The CDR3 runs 17 residues. The germline CDR1 and CDR2 sequences are LNHNV and YYDKDF (reference sequence). V was shortened by 0 bases and J by 0 bases, with 14 bases between the two germline ends. CDR3 sequence: CATSRDLGHPMNTEAFF. CDR3 bases: TGTGCCACCAGCAGAGATCTTGGGCACCCAATGAACACTGAAGCTTTCTTT. Looking up the rest from reference TRBV15 and TRBJ1-1 gives the full variable domain: DAMVIQNPRYQVTQFGKPVTLSCSQTLNHNVMYWYQQKSSQAPKLLFHYYDKDFNNEADTPDNFQSRRPNTSFCFLDIRSPGLGDTAMYLCATSRDLGHPMNTEAFFGQGTRLTVV.

The J gene is TRBJ1-1, the V gene TRBV28; no definite D call. CDR3 length equals 14 residues. Germline CDR1 reads MDHEN; CDR2 reads SYDVKM. The V end was cut by 6 bases, the J end by 1 base, with 12 bases between. The CDR3: CASSYPSENTEAFF. As DNA, the CDR3 is TGTGCCAGCAGCTACCCCTCTGAGAACACTGAAGCTTTCTTT.